This T cell receptor beta chain was captured by sequencing in a study of blood T cell repertoires in COVID-19. The wider study: Samples representing acute and convalescent COVID-19 were sourced from the United States, Italy and Spain. T cells, B-cell-depleted T cells, or PBMCs provided the cDNA or gDNA that served as material.

Germline V CDR1 and CDR2: LNHDA, SQIVND (reference sequence). CDR3 size: 16 residues. Deletions cut 1 base from V and 0 bases from J, with 9 bases between. Study processing details: Quantification of nucleated cells was approximated via reference gene primer amplification. This table comes from immunoSEQ multiplex PCR, and its TCRdb copy is limited to in-frame clones, with some not included. That table supplies the V and J calls and clone size; D and trimming were determined from the DNA. The sample shows fewer than 200,000 clones, 88% of them seen only once. The chain joins TRBV19 to TRBJ2-2; perhaps TRBD2 as D (7 bases). The clonotype comes from a man aged 60 to 75 with acute or convalescent COVID-19. Sequenced material: peripheral blood. In DNA, the CDR3 is TGTGCCAGTAGTATAGGAGGGGGGGCGAACACCGGGGAGCTGTTTTTT. Translated: CASSIGGGANTGELFF.